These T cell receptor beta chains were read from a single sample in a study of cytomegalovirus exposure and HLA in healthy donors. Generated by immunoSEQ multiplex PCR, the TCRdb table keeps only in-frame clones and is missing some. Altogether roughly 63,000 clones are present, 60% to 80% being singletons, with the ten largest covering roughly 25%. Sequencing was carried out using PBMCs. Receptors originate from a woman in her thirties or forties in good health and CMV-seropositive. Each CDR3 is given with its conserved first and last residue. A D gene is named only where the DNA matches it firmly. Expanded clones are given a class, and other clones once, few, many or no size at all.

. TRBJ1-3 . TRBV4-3 TGCGCCAGCAGCCAAGAAATGTCTCTTGGAAACACCATATATTTT CASSQEMSLGNTIYF
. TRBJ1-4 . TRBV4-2 TGTGCCAGCAGCCAATTGCAGGGGATTAATGAAAAACTGTTTTTT CASSQLQGINEKLFF
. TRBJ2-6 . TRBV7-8 TGTGCCAGCAGCTTCAGTGCCTCTGGGGCCAACGTCCTGACTTTC CASSFSASGANVLTF
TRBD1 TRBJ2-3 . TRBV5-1 TGCGCCAGCAGCGTGGCGACAGGGTCAGATACGCAGTATTTT CASSVATGSDTQYF
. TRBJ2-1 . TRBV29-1 TGCAGCGTCGGACAAAATGAGCAGTTCTTC CSVGQNEQFF
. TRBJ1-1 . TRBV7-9 TGTGCCAGCAGCTTAGCGACAGAGGAAGCTTTCTTT CASSLATEEAFF
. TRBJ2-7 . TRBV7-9 TGTTCCAGCAGCTTAGTTTGGAGCTCCTACGAGCAGTACTTC CSSSLVWSSYEQYF
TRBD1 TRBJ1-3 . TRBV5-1 TGCGCCAGCAGCACAGGGGGCGAAGGAAACACCATATATTTT CASSTGGEGNTIYF
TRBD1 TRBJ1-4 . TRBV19 TGTGCCAGTAGTAGCCCGACGCAGGGGGAGTATAATGAAAAACTGTTTTTT CASSSPTQGEYNEKLFF
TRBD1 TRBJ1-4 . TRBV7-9 TGTGCCAGCAGCTTTGACAGGGGAGGGGAAAAACTGTTTTTT CASSFDRGGEKLFF
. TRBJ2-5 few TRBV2 TGTGCCAGCAGTGAATTAAGAGGACAGCAAGAGACCCAGTACTTC CASSELRGQQETQYF
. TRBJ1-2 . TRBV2 TGTGCCAGCAGCTTAAACAGGGACGGCTACACCTTC CASSLNRDGYTF
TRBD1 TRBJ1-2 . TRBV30 TGTGCCTCTGGGGGGGACAGGAGACTGCGGGGCTACACCTTC CASGGDRRLRGYTF
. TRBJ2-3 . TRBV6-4 TGTGCCAGCAGTGAGTCCCCCTCTGCAGATACGCAGTATTTT CASSESPSADTQYF
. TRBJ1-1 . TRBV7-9 TGTGCCAGCAGCTTAGGAGGGTCGCGGAACACTGAAGCTTTCTTT CASSLGGSRNTEAFF
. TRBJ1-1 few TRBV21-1 TGTGCCAGCAGCAGGACAGTTGAAGCTTTCTTT CASSRTVEAFF
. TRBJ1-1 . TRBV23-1 TGCGCCAGCAGTCAGCCTCGCGCATTAGGGGACGGGGGGACTGAAGCTTTCTTT CASSQPRALGDGGTEAFF
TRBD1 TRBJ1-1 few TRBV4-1 TGCGCCAGCAGCCAAGCAGACAGGGTAGGTATGAGCACTGAAGCTTTCTTT CASSQADRVGMSTEAFF
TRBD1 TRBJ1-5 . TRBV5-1 TGCGCCAGCAGCTTATGGACAGGTAAAGATCAGCCCCAGCATTTT CASSLWTGKDQPQHF
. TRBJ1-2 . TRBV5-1 TGCGCCAGCAGCTTGGTCGCGGGCAGCTACACCTTC CASSLVAGSYTF
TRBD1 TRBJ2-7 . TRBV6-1 TGTGCCAGCAGTGAAGTGGGGACAGGGATCTACGAGCAGTACTTC CASSEVGTGIYEQYF
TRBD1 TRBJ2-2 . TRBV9 TGTGCCAGCAGCGAACGAGATGGCAGGGGGCGGAACGGGGAGCTGTTTTTT CASSERDGRGRNGELFF
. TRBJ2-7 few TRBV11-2 TGTGCCAGCAGCGTACTGCCAATGGTGCCAGGGATGCGGTACGAGCAGTACTTC CASSVLPMVPGMRYEQYF
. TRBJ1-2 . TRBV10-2 TGCGCCAGCAGGGACAGTGACTACTATGGCTACACCTTC CASRDSDYYGYTF
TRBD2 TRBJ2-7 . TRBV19 TGTGCCAGTAGCGATAGCGGGGGTCCCTACGAGCAGTACTTC CASSDSGGPYEQYF
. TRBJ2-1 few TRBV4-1 TGCGCCAGCAGCCAAAGGTCCGGACAGCTCTCCTACAATGAGCAGTTCTTC CASSQRSGQLSYNEQFF
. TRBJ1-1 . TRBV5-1 TGCGCCAGCAGCTTGAGTACAGGGTATAACACTGAAGCTTTCTTT CASSLSTGYNTEAFF
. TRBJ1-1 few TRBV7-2 TGTGCCAGCAGCTCCTTGCCAGGGGCGAGGACTGAAGCTTTCTTT CASSSLPGARTEAFF
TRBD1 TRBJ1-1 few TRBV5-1 TGCGCCAGCAGCTTGGGGGGGGACAGAACAGCTTTCTTT CASSLGGDRTAFF
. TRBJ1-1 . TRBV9 TGTGCCAGCAGCCCCCCCGGGGGGTACACTGAAGCTTTCTTT CASSPPGGYTEAFF
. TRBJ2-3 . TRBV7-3 TGTGCCAGCAGCCCGGGTGGGGGGTACTCCACAGATACGCAGTATTTT CASSPGGGYSTDTQYF
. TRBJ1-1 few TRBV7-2 TGTGCCAGCAGCTTCTGGAGGTTGGAGGAAGCTTTCTTT CASSFWRLEEAFF
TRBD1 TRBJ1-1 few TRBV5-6 TGTGCCAGCAGCATCCGGACAGGGCGAGCGGTCACTGAAGCTTTCTTT CASSIRTGRAVTEAFF
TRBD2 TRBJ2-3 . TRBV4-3 TGCGCCAGCAGCCAAGCGACAGGCGGGGGGGCATCAGATACGCAGTATTTT CASSQATGGGASDTQYF
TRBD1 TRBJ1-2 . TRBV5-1 TGCGCCAGCAGCTCCGGGACAGGTTCTAACTATGGCTACACCTTC CASSSGTGSNYGYTF
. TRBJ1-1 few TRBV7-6 TGTGCCAGCAGCCTGACAGGACAGAACACTGAAGCTTTCTTT CASSLTGQNTEAFF
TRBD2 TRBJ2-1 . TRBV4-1 TGCGCCAGCAGCGACCTAGGGAGTAGCGGGGGGCAGGAGCATGAGCAGTTCTTC CASSDLGSSGGQEHEQFF
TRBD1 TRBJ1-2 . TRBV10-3 TGTGCCATCAGTGGGGACAGCTATAACTATGGCTACACCTTC CAISGDSYNYGYTF
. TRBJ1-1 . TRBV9 TGTGCCAGCAGCGTAGGTTTGGAGGCGCTTGAAGCTTTCTTT CASSVGLEALEAFF
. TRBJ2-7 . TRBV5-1 TGCGCCAGCAGCATCCTTACAGGGAGGGGGGACCACGAGCAGTACTTC CASSILTGRGDHEQYF
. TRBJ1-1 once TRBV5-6 TGTGCCAGCGTCCTTCCCTCGGGACAAGTGGCTTTCTTT CASVLPSGQVAFF
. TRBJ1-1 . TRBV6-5 TGTGCCAGCAGCCTAGGCGGAGACACTGAAGCTTTCTTT CASSLGGDTEAFF
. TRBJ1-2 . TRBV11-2 TGTGCCAGCAGCTTAGAGGGCAGGGCTAACTATGGCTACACCTTC CASSLEGRANYGYTF
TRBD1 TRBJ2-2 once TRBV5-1 TGCGCCAGCAGCCGAGGGGGGACAGGGGACACCGGGGAGCTGTTTTTT CASSRGGTGDTGELFF
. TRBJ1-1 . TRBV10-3 TGTGCCATCAGTGAGGGCACGAACACTGAAGCTTTCTTT CAISEGTNTEAFF
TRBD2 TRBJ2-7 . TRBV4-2 TGTGCCAGCAGCCAACAGCGGGGAGGCTCCTACGAGCAGTACTTC CASSQQRGGSYEQYF
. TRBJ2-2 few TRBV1 TGCACCAGCAGCCAAGGGAGTGTTGAGGGGGGGGAGGGCGGGGAGCTGTTTTTT CTSSQGSVEGGEGGELFF
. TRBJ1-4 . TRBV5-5 TGTGCCAGCAGCTTGTCTACAACTAATGAAAAACTGTTTTTT CASSLSTTNEKLFF
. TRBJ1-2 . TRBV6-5 TGTGCCAGCACCCCTACGGGGGGGCCCGATGGCTACACCTTC CASTPTGGPDGYTF
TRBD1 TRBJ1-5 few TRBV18 TGTGCCAGCTCACCGGGCGGGACAGGGCTTCAGCCCCAGCATTTT CASSPGGTGLQPQHF
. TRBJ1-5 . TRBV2 TGTGCCAGCAGTGTTCCCCCGGGGCAGCCCCAGCATTTT CASSVPPGQPQHF
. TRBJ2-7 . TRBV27 TGTGCCAGCAGGGCAGGGAGGAGATACGAGCAGTACTTC CASRAGRRYEQYF
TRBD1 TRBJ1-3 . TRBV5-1 TGCGCCAGCAGCTTGGACGGGACAGGGGGCTCTGGAAACACCATATATTTT CASSLDGTGGSGNTIYF
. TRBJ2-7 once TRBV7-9 TGTGCCAGCAGCTTAGCATCTGCGGCCCCCGACGAGCAGTACTTC CASSLASAAPDEQYF
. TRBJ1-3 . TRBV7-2 TGTGCCAGCAGCTTATTCTCAGGGTCTGGAAACACCATATATTTT CASSLFSGSGNTIYF